Each of the 23 T cell receptor beta chains below was sequenced from the same sample in a study of Graves' ophthalmopathy and Graves' hyperthyroidism. TCR beta CDR3 amplification used RNA transcripts. First-round RT-PCR relied on HTBI primers, and a second-round multiplex PCR came next. TCRdb passed the multiplex PCR reads through MiXCR, listing each CDR3 protein once. The repertoire holds almost 400,000 distinct CDR3 sequences, with around 18% as singletons. The sequencing sample was made of peripheral blood. These receptor sequences come from a woman between 18 and 30 years old with Graves' ophthalmopathy.

This clonotype was counted at least ten times. The chain combines TRBV5-1 with TRBJ2-7; no reliable D call. V lost 1 base and J 1 base, leaving 9 bases between the germline ends. The CDR3 runs to 14 residues. Germline CDR1 and CDR2: SGHRS and YFSETQ. CDR3 residues: CASSLTSQSYEQYF. CDR3 bases: TGCGCCAGCAGCTTGACATCACAGTCCTACGAGCAGTACTTC.

At least ten counts were recorded for this clonotype. This chain connects TRBV14 to TRBJ2-7; the match to TRBD2 covers 8 bases. The CDR3 has 15 amino acids. The germline gives CDR1 SGHDN, CDR2 FVKESK. The J segment lost 1 base and the V segment lost 1 base, leaving 3 bases of the junction unmatched. The CDR3 here is CASSQGSGSSYEQYF. The DNA of the CDR3 is TGTGCCAGCAGCCAAGGGAGCGGGAGTTCCTACGAGCAGTACTTC.

The DNA for the CDR3 is TGTGCCAGCAGTTTAAGGCTGACGGGCAATCAGCCCCAGCATTTT. Translated: CASSLRLTGNQPQHF. The rearrangement joins TRBV27 to TRBJ1-5, with D unresolved. The germline gives CDR1 MNHEY, CDR2 SMNVEV (reference sequence). V lost 2 bases, J lost 2 bases, and 10 bases lay in between. The CDR3 runs to 15 residues.

This clonotype has ten or more counts. The chain couples TRBV4-1 to TRBJ1-1; D is ambiguous. CDR3 length equals 13 residues. Trimming left V 1 base short and J 8 bases short, with 11 bases between. Germline V CDR1 and CDR2: MGHRA, YSYEKL. The CDR3 region is CASSQVVWSEAFF. Written as DNA, the CDR3 is TGCGCCAGCAGCCAAGTGGTGTGGTCGGAAGCTTTCTTT.

The chain joins TRBV7-2 to TRBJ2-2; TRBD2 might be the D (5 bases). Between the trimmed V and J ends, which lost 7 bases and 4 bases, there was a span of 13 bases. Germline loops: CDR1 SGHTA, CDR2 FQGNSA. This CDR3 has 14 residues. CDR3 nucleotide sequence: TGTGCCAGCAACCTCGGGGTTAGCACCGGGGAGCTGTTTTTT. Translation gives CASNLGVSTGELFF.

This clonotype was picked up a small number of times. A much larger clone lies a single base off, so this may be a read error. This sequence joins TRBV14 and TRBJ2-7; D is uncertain. Germline V gene data show CDR1 as SGHDN and CDR2 as FVKESK. The CDR3 consists of 16 residues. The V end lost 1 base, the J end lost 1 base, and 14 bases lay between the germline ends. CDR3 protein: CASSQGGSAQSYEQYF. The CDR3 coding sequence is TGTGCCAGCAGCCAAGGAGGCTCGGCACAGTCCTACGAGCAGTACTTC.

This sequence joins TRBV3-1 and TRBJ1-6; a weak D match, TRBD1 (5 bases). The germline V gene has CDR1 LGHDT and CDR2 YNNKEL (reference sequence). The CDR3 sequence is 17 residues long. The germline V and J ends were trimmed by 0 bases and 7 bases, with 16 bases remaining between them. CDR3: CASSQDFGGVDNSPLHF. The CDR3 DNA follows: TGTGCCAGCAGCCAAGATTTCGGAGGGGTTGACAATTCACCCCTCCACTTT.

This clonotype appeared many times. The genes are TRBV27 and TRBJ2-7; 8 bases line up with TRBD1. Germline-derived CDR1 and CDR2 are MNHEY and SMNVEV (reference sequence). The CDR3 contains 14 residues. V dropped 6 bases and J dropped 2; count of bases not matched to a gene: 6. Written as DNA, the CDR3 is TGTGCCAGCAGAACCGGGACAGGCCCCTACGAGCAGTACTTC. It codes for CASRTGTGPYEQYF.

This clonotype was recorded many times. The genes are TRBV6-5 and TRBJ2-2, with D perhaps given as TRBD1 or TRBD2 (5 bases each). Germline V gene sequence: CDR1 MNHEY, CDR2 SVGAGI. The CDR3 is 17 residues long. V was shortened by 1 base and J by 5 bases, with 17 bases between the two germline ends. This CDR3 reads CASSYFVAGSGTGELFF. The CDR3 region has the DNA TGTGCCAGCAGTTACTTTGTGGCAGGGAGTGGTACCGGGGAGCTGTTTTTT.

There are many counts of this clonotype. The J gene is TRBJ2-3, the V gene TRBV11-3; 10 nucleotides line up with TRBD2. CDR1 is SGHNT, CDR2 YENEEA, per germline. V was pared by 1 base and J by 2 bases, with 12 bases of the junction left unmatched. The CDR3 has 19 amino acids. In nucleotides, the CDR3 is TGTGCCAGCAGCTTAGGGGGGAGGCTAGCGGGGGCTTTCACAGATACGCAGTATTTT. Amino acid sequence: CASSLGGRLAGAFTDTQYF.

The CDR3 protein is CSAPGGPFGEQYF. The CDR3, as DNA: TGCAGTGCGCCCGGGGGCCCCTTTGGGGAGCAGTACTTC. The chain is built from TRBV20-1 and TRBJ2-7; either TRBD1 or TRBD2 may fit D (6 bases each). The germline V gene encodes CDR1 DFQATT and CDR2 SNEGSKA (reference sequence). This CDR3 has 13 amino acids. V was cut by 6 bases and J by 7 bases, with 19 bases left in between.

The sample holds many counts of this clonotype. The chain links TRBV7-9 to TRBJ2-7; D possibly corresponds to TRBD2 (6 bases). Germline CDR1 SEHNR, CDR2 FQNEAQ (reference sequence). The CDR3 sequence is 14 residues long. The ends were cut back, 5 bases at V and 3 bases at J, with 14 bases in the middle. In DNA form, the CDR3 reads TGTGCCAGCAGCCCGGGCGGGATTTACTACGAGCAGTACTTC. It codes for CASSPGGIYYEQYF.

The chain employs TRBV6-1 and TRBJ1-2; D is uncertain. The V and J ends lost 6 bases and 1 base respectively, with 9 bases between them. The CDR3 sequence is 13 residues long. Germline V gives CDR1 MNHNS, CDR2 SASEGT. CDR3 DNA: TGTGCCAGCAGCCATGTGGTTAACTATGGCTACACCTTC. Its protein is CASSHVVNYGYTF.

This clonotype came up many times. The genes are TRBV6-1 and TRBJ1-1; no firm D call. The length of the CDR3 is 13 residues. V lost 7 bases, J lost 1 base, and 10 bases lay in between. Looked up from germline, CDR1 is MNHNS and CDR2 is SASEGT. The CDR3 loop is CASISGGNTEAFF. The CDR3 DNA reads TGTGCCAGCATCTCGGGAGGGAACACTGAAGCTTTCTTT.

The sample holds many counts of this clonotype. The rearrangement links TRBV4-3 to TRBJ1-6, with D tentatively TRBD1 (5 bases). CDR3 size: 15 residues. V was shortened by 0 bases and J by 5 bases, with 8 bases between the two germline ends. Germline lookup yields CDR1 LGHNA and CDR2 YSLEER. CDR3 residues: CASSQDEGNNSPLHF. The CDR3 nucleotides read TGCGCCAGCAGCCAAGATGAGGGGAATAATTCACCCCTCCACTTT.

At least ten counts were recorded for this clonotype. The rearrangement uses TRBV6-1 and TRBJ2-7; D gene uncertain. The V gene lost 8 bases and the J gene lost 7 bases, with 15 bases spanning the gap. This CDR3 is 12 amino acids long. CDR1 and CDR2 (germline): MNHNS, SASEGT. CDR3 protein: CASSGQPAEQYF. CDR3 sequence (DNA): TGTGCCAGCTCGGGCCAGCCGGCGGAGCAGTACTTC.

This clonotype was seen many times. V gene TRBV28 combines with J gene TRBJ1-2; D uncertain. CDR3 length: 14 residues. Trimming removed 7 bases at V and 8 bases at J, with 20 bases between. Germline V gives CDR1 MDHEN, CDR2 SYDVKM. The CDR3 loop reads CASTLLVRGFGYTF. CDR3 in DNA: TGTGCCAGCACCCTCTTGGTTCGGGGTTTCGGCTACACCTTC.

This clonotype occurred many times. This chain links TRBV11-2 with TRBJ1-6; D gene ambiguous. V shed 5 bases and J shed 10 bases, with 18 bases lying between them. This CDR3 spans 15 amino acids. Germline lookup yields CDR1 SGHAT and CDR2 FQNNGV. The chain's CDR3 is CASSPLGDLVSPLHF. The CDR3, as DNA: TGTGCCAGCAGCCCCCTCGGGGATTTAGTGTCACCCCTCCACTTT.

This clonotype appeared many times. The chain uses TRBV20-1 and TRBJ1-2; weak D call: TRBD1 (5 bases). Trimming cost V 0 bases and J 4 bases, with 18 bases left between them. CDR1 is DFQATT and CDR2 is SNEGSKA in the germline V gene (reference sequence). This CDR3 comprises 16 residues. The CDR3 reads CSARDWTPGRAYGYTF. CDR3 DNA: TGCAGTGCTAGAGACTGGACCCCGGGGCGGGCCTATGGCTACACCTTC.

In this sample, this clonotype turned up many times. The J gene is TRBJ2-2, the V gene TRBV5-1; D ambiguous. The CDR3 is 15 amino acids. V lost 3 bases and J lost 5, with 14 bases in between. Germline-derived CDR1 and CDR2 are SGHRS and YFSETQ. The DNA of the CDR3 is TGCGCCAGCAGCTGGACGGTCTTTGGAACCGGGGAGCTGTTTTTT. As protein: CASSWTVFGTGELFF.

The sample holds many counts of this clonotype. The chain is built from TRBV19 and TRBJ1-2; 8 bases agree with TRBD1. The CDR3 has 15 residues. Per germline, CDR1 LNHDA and CDR2 SQIVND (reference sequence). Trimming at V came to 3 bases and at J to 2 bases, leaving 5 bases not matched to a gene. CDR3 sequence reads: CASSMITGGNYGYTF. CDR3 bases: TGTGCCAGTAGTATGATAACAGGGGGGAACTATGGCTACACCTTC.

This clonotype turned up a few times. V is TRBV4-2 and J is TRBJ2-4, with 11 bases identical to TRBD2. Unmatched junction bases numbered 16, after V lost 0 bases and J lost 6 bases. The CDR3 consists of 20 residues. Germline loops: CDR1 LGHNA, CDR2 YNFKEQ. The DNA of the CDR3 is TGTGCCAGCAGCCAAGATAGGTTAGCGGGAGGGAACGTGGGCCCAAACATTCAGTACTTC. Encoded protein: CASSQDRLAGGNVGPNIQYF.

At least ten counts were recorded for this clonotype. V is TRBV4-3 and J is TRBJ2-5, with D possibly being TRBD1 (6 bases). Per the germline V gene, CDR1 is LGHNA and CDR2 is YSLEER. The CDR3 loop spans 14 amino acids. V was clipped by 0 bases and J by 5 bases, with 10 bases between them. CDR3 sequence (DNA): TGCGCCAGCAGCCAAGATGCAGGGGAGGAGACCCAGTACTTC. Its translation is CASSQDAGEETQYF.